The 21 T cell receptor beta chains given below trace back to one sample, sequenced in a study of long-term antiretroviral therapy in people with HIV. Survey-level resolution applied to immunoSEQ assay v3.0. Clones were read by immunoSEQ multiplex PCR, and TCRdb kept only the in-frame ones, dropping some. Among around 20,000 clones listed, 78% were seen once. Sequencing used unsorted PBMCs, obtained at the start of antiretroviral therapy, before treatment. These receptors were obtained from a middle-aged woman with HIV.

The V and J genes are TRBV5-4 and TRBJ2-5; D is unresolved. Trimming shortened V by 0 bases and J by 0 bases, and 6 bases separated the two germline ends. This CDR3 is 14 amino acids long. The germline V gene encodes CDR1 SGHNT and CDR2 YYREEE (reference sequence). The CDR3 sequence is CASSLGLDQETQYF. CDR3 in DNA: TGTGCCAGCAGCTTGGGGCTAGACCAAGAGACCCAGTACTTC.

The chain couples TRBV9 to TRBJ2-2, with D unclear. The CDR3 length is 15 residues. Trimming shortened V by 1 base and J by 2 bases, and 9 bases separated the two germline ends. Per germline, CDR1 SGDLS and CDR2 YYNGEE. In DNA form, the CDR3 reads TGTGCCAGCAGCGTAAAGGGAAGTAACACCGGGGAGCTGTTTTTT. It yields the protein CASSVKGSNTGELFF.

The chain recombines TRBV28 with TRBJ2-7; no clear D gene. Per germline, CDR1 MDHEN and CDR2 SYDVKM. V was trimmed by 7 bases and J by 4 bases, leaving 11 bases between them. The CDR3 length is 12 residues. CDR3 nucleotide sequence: TGTGCCAGCACCCCTGACACGTACGAGCAGTACTTC. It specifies CASTPDTYEQYF.

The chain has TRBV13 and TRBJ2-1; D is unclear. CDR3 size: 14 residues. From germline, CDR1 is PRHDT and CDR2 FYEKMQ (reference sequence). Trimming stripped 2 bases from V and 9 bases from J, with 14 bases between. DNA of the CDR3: TGTGCCAGCAGCTTACGCGTGGCCCCGAGTGAGCAGTTCTTC. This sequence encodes CASSLRVAPSEQFF.

CDR3 in amino acids: CASSPAAGYRSYEQYF. Written as DNA, the CDR3 is TGTGCCAGCAGCCCAGCGGCAGGGTATAGGTCCTACGAGCAGTACTTC. V is TRBV7-8 and J is TRBJ2-7; D possibly uses TRBD1 or TRBD2 (5 bases each). CDR3 length: 16 amino acids. V lost 5 bases to trimming and J lost 1 base, with 18 bases between them. Germline CDR1 SGHVS, CDR2 FQNEAQ.

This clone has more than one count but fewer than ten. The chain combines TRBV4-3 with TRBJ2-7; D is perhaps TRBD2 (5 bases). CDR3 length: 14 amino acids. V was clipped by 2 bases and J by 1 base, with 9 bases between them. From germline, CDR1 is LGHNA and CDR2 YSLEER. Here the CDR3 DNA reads TGCGCCAGCAGCCAAACCGGGAATTCCTACGAGCAGTACTTC. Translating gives CASSQTGNSYEQYF.

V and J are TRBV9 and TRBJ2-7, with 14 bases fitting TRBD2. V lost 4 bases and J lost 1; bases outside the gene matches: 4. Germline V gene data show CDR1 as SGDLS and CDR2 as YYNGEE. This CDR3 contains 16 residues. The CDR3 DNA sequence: TGTGCCAGCAGCCCAAGACTAGCGGGGGGGTCCTACGAGCAGTACTTC. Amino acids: CASSPRLAGGSYEQYF.

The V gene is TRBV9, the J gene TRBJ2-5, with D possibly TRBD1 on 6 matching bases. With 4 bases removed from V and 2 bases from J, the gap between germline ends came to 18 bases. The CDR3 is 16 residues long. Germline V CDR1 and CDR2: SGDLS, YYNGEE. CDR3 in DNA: TGTGCCAGCAGCCCTAGGGGGAAGGGCCTACAAGAGACCCAGTACTTC. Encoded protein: CASSPRGKGLQETQYF. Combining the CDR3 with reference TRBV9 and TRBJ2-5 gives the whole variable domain DSGVTQTPKHLITATGQRVTLRCSPRSGDLSVYWYQQSLDQGLQFLIQYYNGEERAKGNILERFSAQQFPDLHSELNLSSLELGDSALYFCASSPRGKGLQETQYFGPGTRLLVL.

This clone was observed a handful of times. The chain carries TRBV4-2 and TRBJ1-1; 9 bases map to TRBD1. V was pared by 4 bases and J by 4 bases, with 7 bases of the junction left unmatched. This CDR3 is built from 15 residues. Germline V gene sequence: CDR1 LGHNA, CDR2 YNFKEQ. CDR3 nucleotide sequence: TGTGCCAGCAGCCCACGACAGGGGGAGGGCACTGAAGCTTTCTTT. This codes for CASSPRQGEGTEAFF.

This CDR3 reads CASDGMKGEQYF. DNA of the CDR3: TGTGCCAGCGACGGGATGAAGGGCGAGCAGTACTTC. J is TRBJ2-7 and V is TRBV2, with D possibly TRBD2 on 5 matching bases. Germline V gives CDR1 SNHLY, CDR2 FYNNEI. The CDR3 sequence is 12 residues long. Trimming removed 8 bases from V and 6 bases from J, with 14 bases in between. The whole variable domain, remainder taken from reference TRBV2 and TRBJ2-7, is EPEVTQTPSHQVTQMGQEVILRCVPISNHLYFYWYRQILGQKVEFLVSFYNNEISEKSEIFDDQFSVERPDGSNFTLKIRSTKLEDSAMYFCASDGMKGEQYFGPGTRLTVT.

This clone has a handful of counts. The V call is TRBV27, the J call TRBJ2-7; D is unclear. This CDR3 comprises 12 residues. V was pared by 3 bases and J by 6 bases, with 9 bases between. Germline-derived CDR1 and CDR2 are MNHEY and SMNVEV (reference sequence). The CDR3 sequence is CASSLPPAEQYF. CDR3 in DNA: TGTGCCAGCAGTTTGCCCCCTGCCGAGCAGTACTTC.

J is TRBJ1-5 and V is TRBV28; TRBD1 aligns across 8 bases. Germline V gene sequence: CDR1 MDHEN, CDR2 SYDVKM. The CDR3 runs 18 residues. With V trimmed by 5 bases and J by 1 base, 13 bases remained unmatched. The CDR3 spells CASSLGQGRGWSNQPQHF. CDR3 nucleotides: TGTGCCAGCAGTCTAGGACAGGGCAGGGGGTGGAGCAATCAGCCCCAGCATTTT.

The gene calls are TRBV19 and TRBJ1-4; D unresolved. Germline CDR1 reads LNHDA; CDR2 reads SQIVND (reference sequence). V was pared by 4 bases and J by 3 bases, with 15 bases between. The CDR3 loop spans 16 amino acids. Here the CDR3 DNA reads TGTGCCAGTAGTAGGAGACACGTTTCCGCTAATGAAAAACTGTTTTTT. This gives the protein CASSRRHVSANEKLFF.

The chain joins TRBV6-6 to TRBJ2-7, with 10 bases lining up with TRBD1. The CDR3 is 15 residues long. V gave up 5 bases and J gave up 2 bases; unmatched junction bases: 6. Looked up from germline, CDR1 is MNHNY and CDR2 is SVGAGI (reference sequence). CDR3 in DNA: TGTGCCAGCAGTCCTCGACAGGGGGCCGCCTACGAGCAGTACTTC. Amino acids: CASSPRQGAAYEQYF.

The CDR3 is CASSSYRGGLDTGELFF. Written as DNA, the CDR3 is TGTGCCAGCAGCTCTTACAGGGGGGGGTTGGACACCGGGGAGCTGTTTTTT. The genes are TRBV7-8 and TRBJ2-2, with D perhaps TRBD1 (8 bases). V lost 4 bases and J 3 bases, leaving 18 bases between the germline ends. The germline CDR1 and CDR2 sequences are SGHVS and FQNEAQ. The CDR3 spans 17 residues. Supplemented by reference TRBV7-8 and TRBJ2-2, the full variable domain reads GAGVSQSPRYKVAKRGQDVALRCDPISGHVSLFWYQQALGQGPEFLTYFQNEAQLDKSGLPSDRFFAERPEGSVSTLKIQRTQQEDSAVYLCASSSYRGGLDTGELFFGEGSRLTVL.

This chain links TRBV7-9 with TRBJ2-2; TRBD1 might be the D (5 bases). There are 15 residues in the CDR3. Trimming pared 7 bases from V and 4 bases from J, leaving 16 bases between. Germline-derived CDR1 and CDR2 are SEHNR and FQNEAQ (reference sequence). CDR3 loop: CASNKAGKGTGELFF. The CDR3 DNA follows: TGTGCCAGCAACAAGGCAGGGAAAGGCACCGGGGAGCTGTTTTTT.

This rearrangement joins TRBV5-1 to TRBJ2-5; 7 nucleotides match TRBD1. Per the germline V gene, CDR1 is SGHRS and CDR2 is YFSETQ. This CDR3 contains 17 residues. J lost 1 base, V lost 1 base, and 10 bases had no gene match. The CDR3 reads CASSLRGGTGAQETQYF. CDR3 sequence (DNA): TGCGCCAGCAGCTTGCGAGGCGGAACAGGGGCCCAAGAGACCCAGTACTTC.

In DNA, the CDR3 is TGTGCCAGCAGCCTAGGGCTCTATGGGGATGAGCAGTTCTTC. Translating it yields CASSLGLYGDEQFF. The chain couples TRBV11-3 to TRBJ2-1; no clear D gene. V lost 5 bases to trimming and J lost 8 bases, with 16 bases between them. Germline loops: CDR1 SGHNT, CDR2 YENEEA. The CDR3 consists of 14 residues.

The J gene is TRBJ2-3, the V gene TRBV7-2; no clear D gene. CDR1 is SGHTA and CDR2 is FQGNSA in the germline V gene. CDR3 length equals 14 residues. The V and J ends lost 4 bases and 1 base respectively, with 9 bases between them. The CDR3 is CASSYRPGTDTQYF. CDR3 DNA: TGTGCCAGCAGCTACAGACCAGGCACAGATACGCAGTATTTT.

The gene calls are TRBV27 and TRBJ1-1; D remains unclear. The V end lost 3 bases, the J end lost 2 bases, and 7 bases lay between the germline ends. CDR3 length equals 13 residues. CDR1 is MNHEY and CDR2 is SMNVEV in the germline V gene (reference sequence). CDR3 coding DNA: TGTGCCAGCAGTTTCTCAGATAACACTGAAGCTTTCTTT. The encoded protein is CASSFSDNTEAFF.

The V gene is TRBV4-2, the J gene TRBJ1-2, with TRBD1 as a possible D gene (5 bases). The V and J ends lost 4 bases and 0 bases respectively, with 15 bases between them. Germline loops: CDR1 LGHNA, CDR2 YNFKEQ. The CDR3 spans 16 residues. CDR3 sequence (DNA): TGTGCCAGCAGCCCGGGCTCAGGACATTCTAACTATGGCTACACCTTC. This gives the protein CASSPGSGHSNYGYTF.